This TCR beta chain was retrieved from a study of cytomegalovirus exposure and HLA in healthy donors. Across the study: Unique TCRs numbering some 80 million, obtained from HLA-typed donors, made up an early data release. Study-wide points: In an earlier analysis, productive rearrangement rates for most beta V segments clustered near 87% or 30%.

Germline V gene lookup returns CDR1 SQVTM and CDR2 ANQGSEA. V lost 5 bases to trimming and J lost 5 bases, with 12 bases between them. This CDR3 contains 12 residues. For this clone: The antigen remains undetermined.

PCR primers comprised 60 Vbeta and 13 Jbeta primers. Libraries were prepared by immunoSEQ multiplex PCR; TCRdb keeps only in-frame clonotypes and omits some of them. The sample's table shows over 100,000 clones. The clonotype originates from a man in his thirties or forties in good health and CMV-seronegative. The chain carries TRBV29-1 and TRBJ1-1, with a possible D match to TRBD1 (6 bases). Sequenced material: PBMCs. The CDR3, as DNA: TGCAGCGTTCAGGGGTTGGGAACTGAAGCTTTCTTT. As protein: CSVQGLGTEAFF.